The T cell receptor beta chain described here comes from a study of T cells after somatic rescue of genetic block. Here immunoSEQ multiplex PCR was the method, and the copy in TCRdb shows in-frame clones only, minus some. The sample has 10,000 to 15,000 clones; 60% to 75% are singletons. J lost 4 bases, V lost 5 bases, and 13 bases had no gene match. The CDR3 extends over 16 amino acids. Germline V lookup: CDR1 SGHTA, CDR2 FQGNSA. The sample taken for sequencing was peripheral blood mononuclear cells (PBMCs). This chain connects TRBV7-2 to TRBJ2-5; 7 bases align to TRBD2. The receptor comes from a boy aged 5-17 years. The CDR3 spells CASSAWRAGVGETQYF. CDR3 bases: TGTGCCAGCAGCGCCTGGCGGGCGGGAGTAGGAGAGACCCAGTACTTC.